This is a list of T cell receptor beta chains from one sample in a study of blood T cell repertoires in COVID-19. Libraries were prepared by immunoSEQ multiplex PCR; TCRdb keeps only in-frame clonotypes and omits some of them. The data show about 180,000 clones, with more than 85% seen just once and about 7% held by the top ten. Sequencing used PBMCs or T cells enriched from blood (not recorded which). Receptors were obtained from a woman between 50 and 59 years old who had recovered from COVID-19. CDR3s include the opening cysteine and the closing phenylalanine or tryptophan. The D gene is left open where the match is weak. The size field is filled for only some rows; it gives once, few, many or a size class.

>TRBD2|TRBJ2-3|NA|TRBV3-1/TRBV3-2
CASSPGRGRTPDTQYF
TGTGCCAGCAGCCCCGGACGCGGGAGAACCCCAGATACGCAGTATTTT
>NA|TRBJ2-2|NA|TRBV7-8
CASSLAGRGGELFF
TGTGCCAGCAGCTTAGCGGGGCGGGGCGGGGAGCTGTTTTTT
>NA|TRBJ2-7|NA|TRBV5-1
CASSVGPDNSYEQYF
TGCGCCAGCAGCGTAGGGCCGGACAATTCCTACGAGCAGTACTTC
>TRBD1|TRBJ2-6|NA|TRBV27
CASSSGTGGSGANVLTF
TGTGCCAGCAGTTCCGGGACAGGGGGCTCTGGGGCCAACGTCCTGACTTTC
>NA|TRBJ2-1|NA|TRBV2
CASSEESSLYNEQFF
TGTGCCAGCAGTGAAGAGTCTAGCCTGTACAATGAGCAGTTCTTC
>NA|TRBJ2-1|NA|TRBV28
CASTESGTSRGNEQFF
TGTGCCAGCACGGAGAGCGGGACATCCAGAGGCAATGAGCAGTTCTTC
>TRBD1|TRBJ1-1|NA|TRBV3-1/TRBV3-2
CASSQGATGGTEAFF
TGTGCCAGCAGCCAAGGTGCCACAGGGGGCACTGAAGCTTTCTTT
>NA|TRBJ2-6|few|TRBV7-2
CASSRSVGGTFSGANVLTF
TGTGCCAGCAGCCGGTCTGTAGGGGGAACCTTCTCTGGGGCCAACGTCCTGACTTTC
>NA|TRBJ2-7|NA|TRBV4-3
CASSQDMASSYEQYF
TGCGCCAGCAGCCAAGATATGGCTAGTTCCTACGAGCAGTACTTC
>NA|TRBJ1-1|few|TRBV28
CASRNNQGTTEAFF
TGTGCCAGCAGGAACAATCAGGGGACCACTGAAGCTTTCTTT
>TRBD1|TRBJ1-6|NA|TRBV30
CAWREQGDSPLHF
TGTGCCTGGCGGGAACAGGGGGACTCACCCCTCCACTTT
>TRBD1|TRBJ2-7|NA|TRBV30
CAWSVGWDRGIYEQYF
TGTGCCTGGAGTGTAGGGTGGGACAGGGGGATATACGAGCAGTACTTC
>NA|TRBJ2-2|once|TRBV28
CASSLRRTGELFF
TGTGCCAGCAGTTTAAGGAGAACCGGGGAGCTGTTTTTT
>NA|TRBJ2-7|NA|TRBV11-2
CASSRGGGTYEQYF
TGTGCCAGCAGCCGAGGGGGGGGAACCTACGAGCAGTACTTC
>TRBD1|TRBJ1-3|NA|TRBV11-2
CASSFSRGLGNTIYF
TGTGCCAGCAGCTTCTCCAGGGGGCTTGGAAACACCATATATTTT
>NA|TRBJ2-3|once|TRBV9
CASSASGKTSTDTQYF
TGTGCCAGCAGCGCCTCAGGGAAGACTAGCACAGATACGCAGTATTTT
>NA|TRBJ2-4|once|TRBV6-5
CASRPGQLAKNIQYF
TGTGCCAGCAGACCCGGACAGCTAGCCAAAAACATTCAGTACTTC
>NA|TRBJ1-4|once|TRBV9
CASSVGHDRTNEKLFF
TGTGCCAGCAGCGTAGGTCACGACAGAACTAATGAAAAACTGTTTTTT
>NA|TRBJ2-5|NA|TRBV6-5
CASSYSVGVETQYF
TGTGCCAGCAGTTACTCGGTGGGAGTAGAGACCCAGTACTTC
>TRBD1|TRBJ2-2|NA|TRBV11-3
CASSLAPGTGYSNTGELFF
TGTGCCAGCAGCTTGGCACCCGGGACAGGTTATTCGAACACCGGGGAGCTGTTTTTT
>TRBD2|TRBJ2-3|NA|TRBV5-4
CASSIQLAGGTDTQYF
TGTGCCAGCAGCATCCAACTAGCGGGAGGGACAGATACGCAGTATTTT
>TRBD2|TRBJ2-7|few|TRBV6-2/TRBV6-3
CASSLLRTSVDEQYF
TGTGCCAGCAGCCTCCTAAGGACTAGCGTGGACGAGCAGTACTTC
>TRBD1|TRBJ2-3|few|TRBV14
CASSQRLGGSPPDTQYF
TGTGCCAGCAGCCAAAGGCTAGGGGGCAGCCCTCCGGATACGCAGTATTTT
>NA|TRBJ2-1|NA|TRBV7-8
CASSLVAQGEQFF
TGTGCCAGCAGCTTAGTCGCTCAGGGTGAGCAGTTCTTC
>NA|TRBJ1-2|NA|TRBV7-2
CASSFDQGDYGYTF
TGTGCCAGCAGCTTCGACCAGGGTGACTATGGCTACACCTTC
>NA|TRBJ2-7|NA|TRBV7-9
CASSLETSWYEQYF
TGTGCCAGCAGCTTAGAAACTAGTTGGTACGAGCAGTACTTC
>NA|TRBJ2-1|few|TRBV5-4
CASSLDASVIYNEQFF
TGTGCCAGCAGCTTGGATGCTAGTGTCATCTACAATGAGCAGTTCTTC
>TRBD1|TRBJ2-7|NA|TRBV7-9
CASSLGGTGASSEQYF
TGTGCCAGCAGCTTAGGGGGGACAGGGGCCTCCTCCGAGCAGTACTTC
>TRBD2|TRBJ2-2|NA|TRBV4-3
CASSQEPLMAGGTGELFF
TGCGCCAGCAGCCAAGAGCCCCTAATGGCGGGAGGCACCGGGGAGCTGTTTTTT
>NA|TRBJ2-5|NA|TRBV9
CASSPGGSTETQYF
TGTGCCAGCAGCCCCGGGGGTTCGACAGAGACCCAGTACTTC
>NA|TRBJ2-3|once|TRBV2
CASSANPTDTQYF
TGTGCCAGCAGTGCTAATCCCACAGATACGCAGTATTTT
>TRBD1|TRBJ1-2|NA|TRBV7-9
CASSKQGWMLANYGYTF
TGTGCCAGCAGCAAACAGGGGTGGATGTTGGCTAACTATGGCTACACCTTC
>TRBD2|TRBJ2-7|NA|TRBV6-2/TRBV6-3
CASSYGRGFYEQYF
TGTGCCAGCAGTTACGGGCGGGGGTTCTACGAGCAGTACTTC
>TRBD2|TRBJ2-1|NA|TRBV4-2
CASSQDGSGRGYNEQFF
TGTGCCAGCAGCCAAGATGGTAGCGGGAGGGGTTACAATGAGCAGTTCTTC
>NA|TRBJ2-2|NA|TRBV28
CASSPRGSGELFF
TGTGCCAGCAGTCCCCGCGGCTCTGGGGAGCTGTTTTTT
>NA|TRBJ2-2|NA|TRBV2
CASTENRPNTGELFF
TGTGCCAGCACCGAGAACAGGCCGAACACCGGGGAGCTGTTTTTT
>TRBD1|TRBJ1-1|NA|TRBV6-5
CASSRQGLGNTEAFF
TGTGCCAGCAGTAGACAGGGATTGGGGAACACTGAAGCTTTCTTT
>TRBD1|TRBJ2-2|NA|TRBV3-1/TRBV3-2
CASSQDFLSGTGALQNTGELFF
TGTGCCAGCAGCCAAGATTTCCTCTCGGGGACAGGGGCATTACAGAACACCGGGGAGCTGTTTTTT
>NA|TRBJ1-4|few|TRBV28
CASSFREKLFF
TGTGCCAGCAGTTTTCGGGAAAAACTGTTTTTT
>TRBD1|TRBJ1-6|NA|TRBV19
CASSWTGLENSPLHF
TGTGCCAGTAGTTGGACAGGGCTAGAGAATTCACCCCTCCACTTT
>NA|TRBJ2-5|NA|TRBV5-1
CASSLQLRETQYF
TGCGCCAGCAGCCTGCAACTAAGGGAGACCCAGTACTTC
>TRBD2|TRBJ2-1|NA|TRBV24-1
CATSDSLAGAMYEQFF
TGTGCCACCAGTGACTCACTAGCGGGAGCTATGTATGAGCAGTTCTTC
>TRBD2|TRBJ2-3|NA|TRBV29-1
CSVVPGREWADTQYF
TGCAGCGTTGTCCCTGGGCGGGAGTGGGCAGATACGCAGTATTTT
>TRBD2|TRBJ2-1|NA|TRBV4-2
CASSQGAGTSKVSQFF
TGTGCCAGCAGCCAAGGGGCAGGGACTAGCAAGGTGTCGCAGTTCTTC
>TRBD2|TRBJ2-7|NA|TRBV7-9
CASIRTSGTYEQYF
TGTGCCAGCATCAGGACTAGCGGTACCTACGAGCAGTACTTC
>TRBD1|TRBJ1-6|NA|TRBV18
CASSRDRSNSPLHF
TGTGCCAGCTCACGGGACAGGTCTAATTCACCCCTCCACTTT
>NA|TRBJ1-2|NA|TRBV18
CASSPSADSNYGYTF
TGTGCCAGCTCACCGTCGGCCGACTCTAACTATGGCTACACCTTC
>NA|TRBJ2-7|NA|TRBV10-3
CAISDSNTGRTEQYF
TGTGCCATCAGTGATTCGAATACAGGCCGTACCGAGCAGTACTTC
>NA|TRBJ1-2|NA|TRBV19
CASSIDPRAYGYTF
TGTGCCAGTAGTATCGACCCAAGAGCGTATGGCTACACCTTC
>NA|TRBJ2-1|NA|TRBV4-3
CASSQGPSAYNEQFF
TGCGCCAGCAGCCAAGGTCCCTCAGCCTACAATGAGCAGTTCTTC
>TRBD1|TRBJ2-7|NA|TRBV20-1
CSVSTGGRDEQYF
TGCAGTGTTAGTACAGGGGGCAGGGACGAGCAGTACTTC
>NA|TRBJ2-5|once|TRBV12-3/TRBV12-4
CASSRGALKTQYF
TGTGCCAGCAGTCGGGGAGCCCTTAAGACCCAGTACTTC
>NA|TRBJ2-3|NA|TRBV2
CASSMVPRSTDTQYF
TGTGCCAGCAGTATGGTTCCCCGGAGCACAGATACGCAGTATTTT